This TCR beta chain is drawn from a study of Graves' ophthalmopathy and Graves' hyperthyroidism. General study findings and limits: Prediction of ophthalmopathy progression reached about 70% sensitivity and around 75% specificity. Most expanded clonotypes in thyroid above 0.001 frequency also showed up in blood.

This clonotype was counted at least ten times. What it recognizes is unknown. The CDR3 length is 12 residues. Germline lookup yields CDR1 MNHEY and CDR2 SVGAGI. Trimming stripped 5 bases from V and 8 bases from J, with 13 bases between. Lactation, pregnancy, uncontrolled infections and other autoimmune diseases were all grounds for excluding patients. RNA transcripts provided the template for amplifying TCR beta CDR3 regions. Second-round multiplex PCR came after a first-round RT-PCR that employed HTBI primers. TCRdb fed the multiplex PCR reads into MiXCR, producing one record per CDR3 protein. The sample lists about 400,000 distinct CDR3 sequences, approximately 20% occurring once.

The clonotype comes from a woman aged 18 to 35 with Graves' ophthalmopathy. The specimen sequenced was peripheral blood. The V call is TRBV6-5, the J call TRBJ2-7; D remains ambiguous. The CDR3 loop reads CASSLLTVKQYF. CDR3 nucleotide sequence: TGTGCCAGCAGTCTACTGACCGTGAAGCAGTACTTC.